A single sample gave rise to the 30 T cell receptor beta chains below, sequenced in a study of blood T cell repertoires in COVID-19. Some clones are missing from TCRdb's copy, which holds only in-frame ones; the method was immunoSEQ multiplex PCR. The repertoire includes hundreds of thousands of clones, 65% to 85% of them detected once, and approximately 5.3% sits in the top ten. The sequencing sample was made of peripheral blood. The receptors here all came from a man aged 80 or over with acute or convalescent COVID-19.

The chain couples TRBV18 to TRBJ2-7, with 8 bases fitting TRBD1. CDR1 and CDR2 (germline): KGHSH, LQKENI. J gave up 6 bases and V 3 bases, and 7 bases lay outside the gene matches. The CDR3 loop spans 14 amino acids. The DNA for the CDR3 is TGTGCCAGCTCACCGCGGACAGGGATTTTCGAGCAGTACTTC. Translated: CASSPRTGIFEQYF.

The CDR3 region is CASSRTSNTGELFF. CDR3 nucleotides: TGTGCCAGCAGCCGGACATCGAACACCGGGGAGCTGTTTTTT. This sequence joins TRBV3-1 (or the pseudogene TRBV3-2) and TRBJ2-2, with D possibly TRBD1 on 5 matching bases. Trimming pared 4 bases from V and 0 bases from J, leaving 6 bases between. The V gene's germline CDR1 is LGHDT and CDR2 YNNKEL (reference sequence). The CDR3 is 14 residues long.

The V and J genes are TRBV7-9 and TRBJ2-5; TRBD1 might be the D (6 bases). The CDR3 runs 15 residues. Deletions cut 4 bases from V and 2 bases from J, with 14 bases between. Germline CDR1 is SEHNR and CDR2 is FQNEAQ (reference sequence). The CDR3 is CASSSTGFGQETQYF. CDR3 nucleotides: TGTGCCAGCAGCTCCACAGGGTTCGGGCAAGAGACCCAGTACTTC.

A single count supports this clone. This chain links TRBV15 with TRBJ1-4; D is possibly TRBD1 (5 bases). Germline CDR1 is LNHNV and CDR2 is YYDKDF (reference sequence). There are 13 residues in the CDR3. Trimming removed 9 bases from V and 0 bases from J, with 8 bases in between. Here the CDR3 DNA reads TGTGCCACTAGGGACTCAACTAATGAAAAACTGTTTTTT. As protein: CATRDSTNEKLFF.

The sample holds many counts of this clone. The chain has TRBV2 and TRBJ1-1; TRBD1 is a possible D gene (5 bases). This CDR3 contains 16 residues. Trimming took 5 bases from V and 1 from J, leaving 17 bases between them. The germline V gene encodes CDR1 SNHLY and CDR2 FYNNEI. Here the CDR3 DNA reads TGTGCCAGCAGTCCTCGGGCAGGGTTGTGGAACACTGAAGCTTTCTTT. Amino acids: CASSPRAGLWNTEAFF.

This rearrangement joins TRBV27 to TRBJ2-1; no clear D gene. This CDR3 contains 15 residues. The V end lost 0 bases, the J end lost 2 bases, and 8 bases lay between the germline ends. CDR1 is MNHEY and CDR2 is SMNVEV in the germline V gene (reference sequence). The CDR3 DNA reads TGTGCCAGCAGTTTATCGACACGGCCCTACAATGAGCAGTTCTTC. Translated: CASSLSTRPYNEQFF.

The chain couples TRBV2 to TRBJ1-6, with unresolved D. The V and J ends lost 0 bases and 10 bases respectively, with 7 bases between them. The germline V gene has CDR1 SNHLY and CDR2 FYNNEI. CDR3 length equals 13 residues. CDR3 nucleotides: TGTGCCAGCAGTGAAGCAATGAGGTCACCCCTCCACTTT. Encoded protein: CASSEAMRSPLHF.

This clone was seen a few times. V is TRBV5-1 and J is TRBJ1-6; weak D call: TRBD1 (5 bases). Germline values: CDR1 SGHRS, CDR2 YFSETQ. Trimming shortened V by 3 bases and J by 6 bases, and 13 bases separated the two germline ends. The CDR3 loop spans 15 amino acids. In DNA, the CDR3 is TGCGCCAGCAGCTCCGAAACAGGTCGTAATTCACCCCTCCACTTT. This codes for CASSSETGRNSPLHF.

The rearrangement joins TRBV5-1 to TRBJ1-1; possible D gene TRBD1, 6 bases. V gave up 7 bases and J gave up 0 bases, with 22 bases separating them. The germline gives CDR1 SGHRS, CDR2 YFSETQ. The CDR3 totals 17 residues. CDR3 in amino acids: CASRPLPPRGLNTEAFF. CDR3 DNA sequence: TGCGCCAGCCGCCCTCTTCCACCAAGGGGGTTGAACACTGAAGCTTTCTTT.

This chain uses TRBV7-9 with TRBJ1-1; possible D gene TRBD1, 6 bases. The CDR3 covers 14 residues. Germline V gives CDR1 SEHNR, CDR2 FQNEAQ (reference sequence). The V and J ends lost 5 bases and 0 bases respectively, with 10 bases between them. CDR3 residues: CASSTDRLNTEAFF. The CDR3 nucleotides are TGTGCCAGCAGCACCGACAGGCTGAACACTGAAGCTTTCTTT. Full variable domain (missing parts from reference TRBV7-9 and TRBJ1-1): DTGVSQNPRHKITKRGQNVTFRCDPISEHNRLYWYRQTLGQGPEFLTYFQNEAQLEKSRLLSDRFSAERPKGSFSTLEIQRTEQGDSAMYLCASSTDRLNTEAFFGQGTRLTVV.

The V gene is TRBV18, the J gene TRBJ1-6; a possible D gene is TRBD1 (5 bases). CDR1 is KGHSH, CDR2 LQKENI, per germline. Deletions cut 6 bases from V and 3 bases from J, with 15 bases between. The CDR3 has 16 residues. The CDR3 region is CASSTGGVDYNSPLHF. The DNA for the CDR3 is TGTGCCAGCTCTACGGGGGGGGTAGACTATAATTCACCCCTCCACTTT.

This rearrangement joins TRBV6-6 to TRBJ1-5; 7 bases fit TRBD1. Germline V gene sequence: CDR1 MNHNY, CDR2 SVGAGI (reference sequence). Trimming at V came to 6 bases and at J to 2 bases, leaving 4 bases not matched to a gene. The CDR3 loop spans 14 amino acids. The CDR3: CASSPGQGNQPQHF. CDR3 bases: TGTGCCAGCAGCCCCGGACAGGGCAATCAGCCCCAGCATTTT.

The J gene is TRBJ1-2, the V gene TRBV5-6, with unresolved D. Looked up from germline, CDR1 is SGHDT and CDR2 is YYEEEE. The CDR3 loop spans 15 amino acids. V dropped 2 bases and J dropped 3 bases, with 14 bases sitting between them. The CDR3 protein is CASSFSGVVYYGYTF. The CDR3 region has the DNA TGTGCCAGCAGCTTCTCCGGGGTGGTATACTATGGCTACACCTTC.

The chain recombines TRBV4-1 with TRBJ2-7; 8 bases match TRBD1. Germline CDR1 reads MGHRA; CDR2 reads YSYEKL. With V trimmed by 4 bases and J by 3 bases, 14 bases remained unmatched. The CDR3 covers 17 residues. In DNA form, the CDR3 reads TGCGCCAGCAGCCCCACCTCCACCGCCGGGACAGGCTACGAGCAGTACTTC. Translated, it gives CASSPTSTAGTGYEQYF.

The chain has TRBV30 and TRBJ2-3; 10 bases map to TRBD2. The length of the CDR3 is 16 residues. V shed 0 bases and J 5 bases; nucleotides not matched to a gene: 8. Looked up from germline, CDR1 is GTSNPN and CDR2 is SVGIG (reference sequence). This CDR3 is CAWSVRGLAARDTQYF. As DNA, the CDR3 is TGTGCCTGGAGTGTACGAGGACTAGCGGCAAGAGATACGCAGTATTTT.

The genes are TRBV6-6 and TRBJ1-2, with a weak D call TRBD1 (6 bases). The germline gives CDR1 MNHNY, CDR2 SVGAGI (reference sequence). This CDR3 has 16 amino acids. Deletions cut 8 bases from V and 4 bases from J, with 23 bases between. CDR3 loop: CASLSGRTEEAYGYTF. CDR3 coding DNA: TGTGCCAGCCTAAGCGGGAGGACAGAGGAAGCCTATGGCTACACCTTC.

The chain joins TRBV5-1 to TRBJ1-6; 7 bases fit TRBD1. Germline CDR1 SGHRS, CDR2 YFSETQ. V dropped 2 bases and J dropped 5; count of bases not matched to a gene: 1. The CDR3 is made up of 14 amino acids. The CDR3 DNA reads as TGCGCCAGCAGCTTCGGGACAGATAATTCACCCCTCCACTTT. Its translation: CASSFGTDNSPLHF.

This chain's CDR3 is CASSRETGGASGNTIYF. The CDR3 region has the DNA TGTGCCAGCTCACGCGAGACAGGGGGCGCTTCTGGAAACACCATATATTTT. This chain joins TRBV18 and TRBJ1-3, with 10 nucleotides matching TRBD1. The trim removed 4 bases at V and 1 base at J, leaving 7 bases unmatched. Germline V gene data show CDR1 as KGHSH and CDR2 as LQKENI. There are 17 residues in the CDR3.

The rearrangement links TRBV5-6 to TRBJ1-2, with D possibly TRBD1 on 5 matching bases. The CDR3 is 14 amino acids. Germline CDR1 reads SGHDT; CDR2 reads YYEEEE. The V and J ends lost 4 bases and 8 bases respectively, with 18 bases between them. CDR3 DNA: TGTGCCAGCAGCCATACATCCGGGGGGGTAGGCTACACCTTC. Its translation: CASSHTSGGVGYTF.

The chain is built from TRBV20-1 and TRBJ2-5, with D possibly matching TRBD2 (6 bases). CDR1 and CDR2 from the germline V gene are DFQATT and SNEGSKA (reference sequence). The CDR3 has 16 residues. The V gene lost 3 bases and the J gene lost 1 base, with 18 bases spanning the gap. CDR3 sequence: CSASGGFSGTQETQYF. The CDR3 nucleotides are TGCAGTGCTAGTGGAGGGTTTAGTGGTACCCAAGAGACCCAGTACTTC.

The J gene is TRBJ1-2, the V gene TRBV27, with D perhaps matching TRBD1 (5 bases). Germline CDR1 and CDR2: MNHEY and SMNVEV (reference sequence). Trimming pared 4 bases from V and 7 bases from J, leaving 16 bases between. CDR3 length: 14 residues. CDR3 region: CASSSGLNGGGYTF. The CDR3, as DNA: TGTGCCAGCAGTTCAGGGTTGAACGGGGGTGGCTACACCTTC.

The sample holds a few counts of this clone. The chain carries TRBV9 and TRBJ2-1; 13 positions agree with TRBD2. Germline V gives CDR1 SGDLS, CDR2 YYNGEE. The CDR3 is 15 amino acids. The J segment lost 8 bases and the V segment lost 5 bases, leaving 7 bases of the junction unmatched. CDR3 coding DNA: TGTGCCAGCAGAGCAGACGGACTAGCGGGGGATGAGCAGTTCTTC. Its protein is CASRADGLAGDEQFF.

This sequence joins TRBV10-2 and TRBJ1-5, with no clear D. The CDR3 is made up of 14 amino acids. Between the trimmed V and J ends, which lost 5 bases and 1 base, there was a span of 9 bases. CDR1 is WSHSY, CDR2 SAAADI, per germline. CDR3 sequence (DNA): TGCGCCAGCAGTCAAGACATCAGCAATCAGCCCCAGCATTTT. It yields the protein CASSQDISNQPQHF.

For the CDR3, the DNA is TGTGCCAGCTCACCACCGGTGTTCCGGGAGGATGGCTACACCTTC. This translates into CASSPPVFREDGYTF. The rearrangement joins TRBV18 to TRBJ1-2; D gene unclear. Germline V lookup: CDR1 KGHSH, CDR2 LQKENI. Trimming pared 0 bases from V and 6 bases from J, leaving 14 bases between. CDR3 length: 15 amino acids.

The CDR3 spells CAISESRREGRDTDTQYF. CDR3 nucleotide sequence: TGTGCCATCAGTGAGTCACGGCGGGAGGGCCGAGACACAGATACGCAGTATTTT. The chain joins TRBV10-3 to TRBJ2-3; 9 bases line up with TRBD2. Trimming at V came to 0 bases and at J to 2 bases, leaving 9 bases not matched to a gene. Per germline, CDR1 ENHRY and CDR2 SYGVKD. The CDR3 extends over 18 amino acids.

This chain connects TRBV4-1 to TRBJ1-1; possibly TRBD1 for D (6 bases). The CDR3 extends over 17 amino acids. With 3 bases removed from V and 4 bases from J, the gap between germline ends came to 21 bases. Per germline, CDR1 MGHRA and CDR2 YSYEKL. The chain's CDR3 is CASSHTSGGHGGTEAFF. The CDR3 DNA sequence: TGCGCCAGCAGCCATACCTCCGGGGGGCATGGTGGCACTGAAGCTTTCTTT.

This rearrangement joins TRBV6-1 to TRBJ2-3, with 9 bases lining up with TRBD1. The CDR3 is 17 residues long. The junction had 13 bases not matched to a gene; V was cut back by 3 bases and J by 6 bases. Germline loops: CDR1 MNHNS, CDR2 SASEGT. CDR3 residues: CASSESFTGGAWDTQYF. Here the CDR3 DNA reads TGTGCCAGCAGTGAGTCTTTCACAGGGGGCGCATGGGATACGCAGTATTTT.

A few counts support this clone. V and J are TRBV7-8 and TRBJ1-5, with TRBD1 as a possible D gene (6 bases). The CDR3 extends over 14 amino acids. The germline V gene has CDR1 SGHVS and CDR2 FQNEAQ. The ends were cut back, 1 base at V and 5 bases at J, with 9 bases in the middle. CDR3 region: CASSLDYRDQPQHF. CDR3 in DNA: TGTGCCAGCAGCTTAGACTACAGGGATCAGCCCCAGCATTTT.

This chain links TRBV4-1 with TRBJ2-7, with 9 bases matching TRBD2. Germline V gene sequence: CDR1 MGHRA, CDR2 YSYEKL. The CDR3 is 15 amino acids. The V gene end was trimmed by 8 bases and the J gene end by 2 bases; junction bases not matched to a gene: 10. The chain's CDR3 is CASSLAGGVAYEQYF. In DNA, the CDR3 is TGCGCCAGCTCCCTCGCGGGGGGGGTTGCCTACGAGCAGTACTTC.

This clone was counted a few times. The rearrangement joins TRBV11-2 to TRBJ2-5, with D unclear. The germline V and J ends were trimmed by 5 bases and 0 bases, with 4 bases remaining between them. Germline CDR1 is SGHAT and CDR2 is FQNNGV. The CDR3 loop spans 12 amino acids. The CDR3 is CASSQNQETQYF. Here the CDR3 DNA reads TGTGCCAGCAGCCAAAACCAAGAGACCCAGTACTTC.